This is a list of T cell receptor beta chains from one sample in a study of blood T cell repertoires in COVID-19. This table comes from immunoSEQ multiplex PCR, and its TCRdb copy is limited to in-frame clones, with some not included. The sample shows roughly 70,000 clones, 80% to 85% of them seen only once. Sequenced input: peripheral blood. The receptor set was obtained from a woman aged 55 to 70 with acute or convalescent COVID-19. Both conserved end residues are part of each CDR3. The D gene is left open where the match is weak. Size is stated for part of the rows, as once, few or many counts, or as a class when the clone is expanded.

V: TRBV25-1
D: .
J: TRBJ1-2
length: 15
size: .
CDR3: CASSEGGRFNYGYTF
DNA: TGTGCCAGCAGTGAAGGGGGCCGATTTAACTATGGCTACACCTTC

V: TRBV10-3
D: .
J: TRBJ2-3
length: 16
size: once
CDR3: CAISGPRGISTDTQYF
DNA: TGTGCCATCAGCGGACCGAGGGGGATTAGCACAGATACGCAGTATTTT

V: TRBV27
D: .
J: TRBJ2-1
length: 18
size: .
CDR3: CASRLSRGSSRSLNEQFF
DNA: TGTGCCAGCAGACTAAGTCGGGGGTCTAGTCGGAGTTTGAATGAGCAGTTCTTC

V: TRBV5-1
D: .
J: TRBJ2-3
length: 14
size: .
CDR3: CASSLAEQGDTQYF
DNA: TGCGCCAGCAGCTTGGCCGAACAGGGAGATACGCAGTATTTT

V: TRBV6-5
D: TRBD1
J: TRBJ1-1
length: 15
size: .
CDR3: CASRPLGTGGTEAFF
DNA: TGTGCCAGCAGGCCTTTAGGGACAGGGGGAACTGAAGCTTTCTTT

V: TRBV5-1
D: .
J: TRBJ1-1
length: 13
size: .
CDR3: CASSATGNTEAFF
DNA: TGCGCCAGCAGCGCGACAGGGAACACTGAAGCTTTCTTT

V: TRBV3-1/TRBV3-2
D: .
J: TRBJ2-1
length: 13
size: once
CDR3: CASSQLILNEQFF
DNA: TGTGCCAGCAGCCAATTAATCCTCAATGAGCAGTTCTTC

V: TRBV9
D: .
J: TRBJ1-3
length: 16
size: few
CDR3: CASSVDDLGPGNTIYF
DNA: TGTGCCAGCAGCGTAGACGACCTGGGCCCTGGAAACACCATATATTTT

V: TRBV5-1
D: TRBD1
J: TRBJ1-3
length: 15
size: .
CDR3: CASSSTGIAGNTIYF
DNA: TGCGCCAGCAGCTCGACAGGGATTGCTGGAAACACCATATATTTT

V: TRBV9
D: .
J: TRBJ1-5
length: 13
size: once
CDR3: CASSRQADQPQHF
DNA: TGTGCCAGCAGCAGGCAGGCTGATCAGCCCCAGCATTTT

V: TRBV6-5
D: TRBD1
J: TRBJ1-5
length: 14
size: few
CDR3: CASTLDRANQPQHF
DNA: TGTGCCAGCACCCTGGACAGGGCAAATCAGCCCCAGCATTTT

V: TRBV3-1/TRBV3-2
D: TRBD2
J: TRBJ2-5
length: 15
size: .
CDR3: CASSPAWGGQETQYF
DNA: TGTGCCAGCAGCCCCGCCTGGGGGGGCCAAGAGACCCAGTACTTC

V: TRBV6-5
D: .
J: TRBJ2-2
length: 15
size: .
CDR3: CASSYAGTFTGELFF
DNA: TGTGCCAGCAGTTACGCGGGGACCTTCACCGGGGAGCTGTTTTTT

V: TRBV20-1
D: .
J: TRBJ2-1
length: 12
size: .
CDR3: CSASSPYNEQFF
DNA: TGCAGTGCTAGTTCTCCCTACAATGAGCAGTTCTTC

V: TRBV3-1/TRBV3-2
D: .
J: TRBJ1-2
length: 15
size: .
CDR3: CASSQEPGFGYGYTF
DNA: TGTGCCAGCAGCCAAGAACCGGGGTTTGGCTATGGCTACACCTTC

V: TRBV5-1
D: TRBD2
J: TRBJ2-1
length: 15
size: .
CDR3: CASSGGLAGFNEQFF
DNA: TGCGCCAGCAGCGGGGGACTAGCGGGTTTCAATGAGCAGTTCTTC

V: TRBV19
D: TRBD2
J: TRBJ2-1
length: 16
size: .
CDR3: CASSMGSGRGGHEQFF
DNA: TGTGCCAGTAGTATGGGTAGCGGGCGGGGGGGCCATGAGCAGTTCTTC

V: TRBV19
D: TRBD1
J: TRBJ1-5
length: 14
size: .
CDR3: CASRGQVLYQPQHF
DNA: TGTGCCAGTAGGGGACAGGTGCTCTATCAGCCCCAGCATTTT

V: TRBV19
D: .
J: TRBJ2-1
length: 14
size: .
CDR3: CASRTGSRVGEQFF
DNA: TGTGCCAGCCGGACCGGGAGCAGGGTGGGTGAGCAGTTCTTC

V: TRBV14
D: TRBD1
J: TRBJ1-1
length: 15
size: .
CDR3: CASRGTGAMNTEAFF
DNA: TGTGCCAGCAGGGGCACAGGGGCAATGAACACTGAAGCTTTCTTT

V: TRBV29-1
D: TRBD2
J: TRBJ2-7
length: 13
size: .
CDR3: CSATSGQTYEQYF
DNA: TGCAGCGCGACTAGCGGACAAACCTACGAGCAGTACTTC

V: TRBV4-1
D: TRBD1
J: TRBJ1-4
length: 15
size: once
CDR3: CASSHPGQVYEKLFF
DNA: TGCGCCAGCAGCCATCCGGGACAGGTTTACGAAAAACTGTTTTTT

V: TRBV3-1/TRBV3-2
D: .
J: TRBJ1-1
length: 15
size: .
CDR3: CASSLEGGQGTEAFF
DNA: TGTGCCAGCAGCCTCGAGGGGGGGCAGGGGACTGAAGCTTTCTTT

V: TRBV4-2
D: .
J: TRBJ2-6
length: 16
size: .
CDR3: CASSAISSSGANVLTF
DNA: TGTGCCAGCAGTGCTATAAGTAGCTCTGGGGCCAACGTCCTGACTTTC

V: TRBV4-1
D: TRBD2
J: TRBJ2-2
length: 18
size: .
CDR3: CASSQALLSGGAGGELFF
DNA: TGCGCCAGCAGCCAAGCCTTACTTAGCGGGGGGGCTGGCGGGGAGCTGTTTTTT

V: TRBV19
D: .
J: TRBJ1-4
length: 13
size: .
CDR3: CASSISGNEKLFF
DNA: TGTGCCAGTAGTATAAGCGGTAATGAAAAACTGTTTTTT

V: TRBV18
D: .
J: TRBJ1-1
length: 13
size: .
CDR3: CASSSNRDTEAFF
DNA: TGTGCCAGCTCATCCAACAGGGACACTGAAGCTTTCTTT

V: TRBV9
D: .
J: TRBJ2-2
length: 15
size: .
CDR3: CASSVRTGTTGELFF
DNA: TGTGCCAGCAGCGTCCGGACTGGGACTACCGGGGAGCTGTTTTTT

V: TRBV2
D: TRBD1
J: TRBJ1-1
length: 14
size: .
CDR3: CASREQGVNTEAFF
DNA: TGTGCCAGCAGAGAACAGGGGGTCAACACTGAAGCTTTCTTT